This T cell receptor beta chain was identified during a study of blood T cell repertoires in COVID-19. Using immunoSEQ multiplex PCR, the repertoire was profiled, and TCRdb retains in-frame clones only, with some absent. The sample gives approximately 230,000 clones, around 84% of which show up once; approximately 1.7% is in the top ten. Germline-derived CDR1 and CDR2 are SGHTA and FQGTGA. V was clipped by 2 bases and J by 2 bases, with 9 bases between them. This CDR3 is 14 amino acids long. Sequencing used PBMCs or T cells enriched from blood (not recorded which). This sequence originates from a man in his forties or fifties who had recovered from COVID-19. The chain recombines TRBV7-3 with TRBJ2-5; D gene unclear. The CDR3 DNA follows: TGTGCCAGCAGCTTATCCGGGTCTCAAGAGACCCAGTACTTC. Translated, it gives CASSLSGSQETQYF.